The clone carrying this T cell receptor beta chain showed up just once. Its antigen is undetermined. This entry is derived from a study of vaccination effects on CD4 cells after COVID-19. Findings of the study overall: Long after vaccination, the clones induced by infection and by vaccine shrank markedly in size.

This CDR3 is built from 14 residues. Germline CDR1 and CDR2: MNHEY and SVGAGI. V lost 10 bases, J lost 3 bases, and 8 bases stayed unmatched. Generated by immunoSEQ multiplex PCR, the TCRdb table keeps only in-frame clones and is missing some. The profile shows more than 35,000 clones, 66% of them singletons. Before any sequencing was done, the ViraFEST assay used viral peptide pools to expand antigen-specific CD4+ T cells. Subsequent to about 10 days of culture, CD4+ T cells were isolated. Testing of the vaccine recipients showed negative nucleocapsid antibodies and no prior SARS-CoV-2 infection. Cultivation was performed at a few million PBMC per well with roughly 10 IU/ml IL-2 and about 10 ug/ml peptides added. Fresh IL-2-containing medium replaced half the medium on days 3 and 7.

The TCR comes from a human donor who received a COVID-19 vaccine. This material consisted of CD4+ T cells from PBMCs cultured with HCoV-OC43 spike peptides, taken before COVID-19 vaccination. Sample subset: HCoV-OC43 spike overlapping peptide pool stimulation. The gene calls are TRBV6-5 and TRBJ1-3; TRBD1 matches 8 bases. CDR3 in DNA: TGTGCCACCCGAGGACAGGGAGTTGGAAACACCATATATTTT. It is translated as CATRGQGVGNTIYF.